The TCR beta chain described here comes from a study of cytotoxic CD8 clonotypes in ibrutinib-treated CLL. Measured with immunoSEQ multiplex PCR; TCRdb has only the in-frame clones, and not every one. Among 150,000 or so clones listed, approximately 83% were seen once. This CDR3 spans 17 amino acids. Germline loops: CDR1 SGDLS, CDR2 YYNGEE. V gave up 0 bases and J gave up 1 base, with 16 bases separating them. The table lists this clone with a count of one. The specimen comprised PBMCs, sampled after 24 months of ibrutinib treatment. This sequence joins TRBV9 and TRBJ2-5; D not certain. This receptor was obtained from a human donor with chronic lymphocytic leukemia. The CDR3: CASSVGLANKLQETQYF. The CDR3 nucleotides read TGTGCCAGCAGCGTAGGTTTAGCCAACAAGCTCCAAGAGACCCAGTACTTC.